The clone carrying this T cell receptor (beta chain) showed up just a few times. The antigen is undetermined. Trimming left V 0 bases short and J 1 base short, with 9 bases between. Germline V gene lookup returns CDR1 DFQATT and CDR2 SNEGSKA (reference sequence). The CDR3 covers 14 residues. The sample originates from a study of T-cell reconstitution after alpha-beta-depleted transplantation in children. General study points: After one year, T-cell counts and TCRbeta diversity mostly came from new T cells. Alpha-beta T cells present about two months after transplant were reported to originate from several hundred expanded graft clones. There were some patients whose high TCRbeta diversity at day 60 came from surviving recipient T cells and thymic progenitors.

Molecular barcoding with unique molecular identifiers was used for the TCRbeta library. TCRdb reprocessed the PCR reads with MiXCR, giving one entry per CDR3 protein. The sample has approximately 980,000 distinct CDR3 sequences, about 26% seen once. This sequence joins TRBV20-1 and TRBJ1-1; D unresolved. The sequence was collected from a boy under two years old who had a stem cell transplant for SCID, so the T cells may come from the graft donor. The starting material was PBMCs, mostly from graft donor cells, obtained 360 days after TCRalphabeta/CD19-depleted stem cell transplant. The CDR3 loop reads CSARDSPGNTEAFF. Written as DNA, the CDR3 is TGCAGTGCTAGAGATTCGCCGGGGAACACTGAAGCTTTCTTT.